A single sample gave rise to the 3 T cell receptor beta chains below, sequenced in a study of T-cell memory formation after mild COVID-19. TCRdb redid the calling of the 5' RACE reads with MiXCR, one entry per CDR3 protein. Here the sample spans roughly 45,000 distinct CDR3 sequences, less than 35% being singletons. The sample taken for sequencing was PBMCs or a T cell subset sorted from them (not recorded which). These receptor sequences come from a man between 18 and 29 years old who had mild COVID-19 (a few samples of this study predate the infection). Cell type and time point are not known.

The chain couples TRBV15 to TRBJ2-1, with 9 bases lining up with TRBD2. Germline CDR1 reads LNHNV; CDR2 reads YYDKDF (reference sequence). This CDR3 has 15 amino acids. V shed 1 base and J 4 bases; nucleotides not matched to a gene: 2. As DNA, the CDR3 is TGTGCCACCAGCAGAGTCACTAGCGGGTACAATGAGCAGTTCTTC. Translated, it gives CATSRVTSGYNEQFF.

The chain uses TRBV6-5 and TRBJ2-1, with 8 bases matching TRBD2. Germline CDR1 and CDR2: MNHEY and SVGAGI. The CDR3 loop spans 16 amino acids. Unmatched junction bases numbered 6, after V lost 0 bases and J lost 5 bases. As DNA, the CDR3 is TGTGCCAGCAGTTACTCGATGCGGGGGGCTAACAATGAGCAGTTCTTC. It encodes CASSYSMRGANNEQFF.

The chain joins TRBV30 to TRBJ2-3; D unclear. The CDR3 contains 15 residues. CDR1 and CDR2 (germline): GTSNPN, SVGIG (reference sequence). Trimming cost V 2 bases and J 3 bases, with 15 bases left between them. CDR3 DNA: TGTGCCTGGAGTTCCCGATTCGTAGGTACAGATACGCAGTATTTT. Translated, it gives CAWSSRFVGTDTQYF.